This is a list of T cell receptor beta chains from one sample in a study of radiation and T cells in renal cell carcinoma. Only in-frame clones appear in the TCRdb table, and some are missing; sequencing was by immunoSEQ multiplex PCR. The data contain about 78,000 clones, nearly 90% of them singletons. The sequences come from blood, collected from a patient whose treatment included radiotherapy and nephrectomy. The source of these receptors is a woman in her 70s with renal cell carcinoma. The CDR3 runs from the conserved cysteine through the conserved F or W. The D gene is left open where the match is weak. Clone size is shown for a subset of rows, as once, few, many or a class of expanded clone.

clone size: NA; V gene: TRBV6-5; CDR3 length: 12; D gene: NA; J gene: TRBJ2-2; CDR3 DNA: TGTGCCAGCAGTTACTCGACCGGGGAGCTGTTTTTT; CDR3 protein: CASSYSTGELFF
clone size: NA; V gene: TRBV7-2; CDR3 length: 14; D gene: NA; J gene: TRBJ1-5; CDR3 DNA: TGTGCCAGCAGCTTTCCAGGGGTGATAAAGCCCCAGCATTTT; CDR3 protein: CASSFPGVIKPQHF
clone size: NA; V gene: TRBV18; CDR3 length: 17; D gene: NA; J gene: TRBJ1-1; CDR3 DNA: TGTGCCAGCTCACCCACGCCCCGCGGGGGACGGAACACTGAAGCTTTCTTT; CDR3 protein: CASSPTPRGGRNTEAFF
clone size: NA; V gene: TRBV7-9; CDR3 length: 14; D gene: NA; J gene: TRBJ1-2; CDR3 DNA: TGTGCCAGCAGCTTAGGATCAGGAAACTATGGCTACACCTTC; CDR3 protein: CASSLGSGNYGYTF
clone size: NA; V gene: TRBV29-1; CDR3 length: 13; D gene: NA; J gene: TRBJ1-1; CDR3 DNA: TGCAGCTTCGGGCGTATGTTGAACACTGAAGCTTTCTTT; CDR3 protein: CSFGRMLNTEAFF
clone size: NA; V gene: TRBV15; CDR3 length: 16; D gene: NA; J gene: TRBJ1-5; CDR3 DNA: TGTGCCACCAGCAGCCTACAGGGAGTTGAGAATCAGCCCCAGCATTTT; CDR3 protein: CATSSLQGVENQPQHF
clone size: once; V gene: TRBV6-5; CDR3 length: 15; D gene: NA; J gene: TRBJ2-7; CDR3 DNA: TGTGCCAGCAGTTACTCCTCTTGGGGTTCCTACGAGCAGTACTTC; CDR3 protein: CASSYSSWGSYEQYF
clone size: NA; V gene: TRBV6-1; CDR3 length: 15; D gene: NA; J gene: TRBJ1-2; CDR3 DNA: TGTGCCAGTGCCACCGGGACATCCTACCTATGGGGCTACACCTTC; CDR3 protein: CASATGTSYLWGYTF
clone size: NA; V gene: TRBV11-2; CDR3 length: 11; D gene: NA; J gene: TRBJ1-2; CDR3 DNA: TGTGCCAGCAGCCAGGCCACAGCCGCGCGCTTC; CDR3 protein: CASSQATAARF
clone size: NA; V gene: TRBV21-1; CDR3 length: 16; D gene: NA; J gene: TRBJ2-7; CDR3 DNA: TGTGCCAGCAGCAAAGGAGGGACAGGGGTGCCCTACGAGCAGTACTTC; CDR3 protein: CASSKGGTGVPYEQYF
clone size: NA; V gene: TRBV18; CDR3 length: 17; D gene: TRBD1; J gene: TRBJ2-1; CDR3 DNA: TGTGCCAGCTCACCAAGTGTCGGACAGGGGAACTACAATGAGCAGTTCTTC; CDR3 protein: CASSPSVGQGNYNEQFF
clone size: NA; V gene: TRBV28; CDR3 length: 15; D gene: NA; J gene: TRBJ1-2; CDR3 DNA: TGTGCCAGCAGCACAGGGACCCCTGTTCATTATGGCTACACCTTC; CDR3 protein: CASSTGTPVHYGYTF
clone size: NA; V gene: TRBV7-2; CDR3 length: 13; D gene: NA; J gene: TRBJ2-7; CDR3 DNA: TGTGCCAGCAGCTTAGTTTCAGGCTACGAGCAGTACTTC; CDR3 protein: CASSLVSGYEQYF
clone size: NA; V gene: TRBV5-1; CDR3 length: 13; D gene: NA; J gene: TRBJ1-2; CDR3 DNA: TGCGCCAGCAGCCCCGGGACGGGCTATGGCTACACCTTC; CDR3 protein: CASSPGTGYGYTF
clone size: NA; V gene: TRBV14; CDR3 length: 14; D gene: NA; J gene: TRBJ2-1; CDR3 DNA: TGTGCCAGCAGCCCCAACCGGGGGTGGGATGAGCAGTTCTTC; CDR3 protein: CASSPNRGWDEQFF
clone size: NA; V gene: TRBV5-1; CDR3 length: 15; D gene: NA; J gene: TRBJ2-1; CDR3 DNA: TGCGCCAGCAGCTTAGAGGCGGGGCCCCGGGGTGAGCAGTTCTTC; CDR3 protein: CASSLEAGPRGEQFF
clone size: NA; V gene: TRBV2; CDR3 length: 13; D gene: NA; J gene: TRBJ1-2; CDR3 DNA: TGTGCCAGCAGTGAAGCATTGGGTTATGGCTACACCTTC; CDR3 protein: CASSEALGYGYTF
clone size: few; V gene: TRBV11-2; CDR3 length: 17; D gene: TRBD2; J gene: TRBJ2-1; CDR3 DNA: TGTGCCAGCAGCTTACGTGTGCGGGGGGGCTCCTACAATGAGCAGTTCTTC; CDR3 protein: CASSLRVRGGSYNEQFF
clone size: NA; V gene: TRBV5-4; CDR3 length: 12; D gene: NA; J gene: TRBJ2-3; CDR3 DNA: TGTGCCAGCAGCCCTAGCGCAGATACGCAGTATTTT; CDR3 protein: CASSPSADTQYF
clone size: few; V gene: TRBV2; CDR3 length: 14; D gene: TRBD1; J gene: TRBJ1-5; CDR3 DNA: TGTGCCAGCCTGAGGGACAGGGGCAATCAGCCCCAGCATTTT; CDR3 protein: CASLRDRGNQPQHF
clone size: NA; V gene: TRBV29-1; CDR3 length: 14; D gene: TRBD2; J gene: TRBJ2-7; CDR3 DNA: TGCAGCGTTGGCGGGACTAGCGGGTCCTACGAGCAGTACTTC; CDR3 protein: CSVGGTSGSYEQYF
clone size: NA; V gene: TRBV7-2; CDR3 length: 15; D gene: TRBD2; J gene: TRBJ2-3; CDR3 DNA: TGTGCCAGCAGCTTAAGCCTAGCGGGGTTGGGTACGCAGTATTTT; CDR3 protein: CASSLSLAGLGTQYF
clone size: NA; V gene: TRBV5-4; CDR3 length: 15; D gene: NA; J gene: TRBJ1-1; CDR3 DNA: TGTGCCAGCAGCTTGGCCAAAGGGGGGAACACTGAAGCTTTCTTT; CDR3 protein: CASSLAKGGNTEAFF
clone size: once; V gene: TRBV19; CDR3 length: 16; D gene: NA; J gene: TRBJ2-3; CDR3 DNA: TGTGCCAGTAGTGGCCTTAGGACAGCTAGCACAGATACGCAGTATTTT; CDR3 protein: CASSGLRTASTDTQYF
clone size: NA; V gene: TRBV28; CDR3 length: 13; D gene: NA; J gene: TRBJ2-5; CDR3 DNA: TGTGCCAGCCTTCAGGGGGGAGCAGAGACCCAGTACTTC; CDR3 protein: CASLQGGAETQYF
clone size: NA; V gene: TRBV30; CDR3 length: 13; D gene: NA; J gene: TRBJ2-7; CDR3 DNA: TGTGCCTGGAGTGTAGGAGGGGCCAACGAGCAGTACTTC; CDR3 protein: CAWSVGGANEQYF
clone size: NA; V gene: TRBV7-8; CDR3 length: 17; D gene: NA; J gene: TRBJ1-4; CDR3 DNA: TGTGCCAGCAGCTTAGATGTCGGGCGTGCAACTAATGAAAAACTGTTTTTT; CDR3 protein: CASSLDVGRATNEKLFF
clone size: once; V gene: TRBV9; CDR3 length: 18; D gene: TRBD2; J gene: TRBJ2-1; CDR3 DNA: TGTGCCAGCAGCGCCCCCCCGGGCGTGGGAGGGGTTTACAATGAGCAGTTCTTC; CDR3 protein: CASSAPPGVGGVYNEQFF
clone size: NA; V gene: TRBV19; CDR3 length: 16; D gene: TRBD1; J gene: TRBJ2-1; CDR3 DNA: TGTGCCAGTAGTATAGATAGACAGGGACCACACAATGAGCAGTTCTTC; CDR3 protein: CASSIDRQGPHNEQFF
clone size: NA; V gene: TRBV4-3; CDR3 length: 13; D gene: NA; J gene: TRBJ1-1; CDR3 DNA: TGCGCCAGCAGCCAAGATTCAGGGCGATACGCTTTCTTT; CDR3 protein: CASSQDSGRYAFF
clone size: few; V gene: TRBV6-1; CDR3 length: 15; D gene: NA; J gene: TRBJ1-5; CDR3 DNA: TGTGCCAGCAGTGAAGCGGGGGGAAGCAATCAGCCCCAGCATTTT; CDR3 protein: CASSEAGGSNQPQHF
clone size: once; V gene: TRBV19; CDR3 length: 15; D gene: NA; J gene: TRBJ1-2; CDR3 DNA: TGTGCCAGTAACCCCAAGGGACTTCTCGGCGGTGGCTACACCTTC; CDR3 protein: CASNPKGLLGGGYTF
clone size: NA; V gene: TRBV27; CDR3 length: 12; D gene: NA; J gene: TRBJ1-2; CDR3 DNA: TGTGCCAGCAGTCCAGGGACTTGGGGCTACACCTTC; CDR3 protein: CASSPGTWGYTF
clone size: NA; V gene: TRBV4-3; CDR3 length: 15; D gene: TRBD2; J gene: TRBJ2-1; CDR3 DNA: TGCGCCAGCAGGCAGGGACTAGGAGGCCACAATGAGCAGTTCTTC; CDR3 protein: CASRQGLGGHNEQFF
clone size: NA; V gene: TRBV5-4; CDR3 length: 18; D gene: NA; J gene: TRBJ2-2; CDR3 DNA: TGTGCCAGCAGCTTGGAAATGATCGGGGGAAGAAACACCGGGGAGCTGTTTTTT; CDR3 protein: CASSLEMIGGRNTGELFF
clone size: NA; V gene: TRBV10-3; CDR3 length: 14; D gene: NA; J gene: TRBJ2-7; CDR3 DNA: TGTGCCATCACTCCGGGACCTCTTACCTACGAGCAGTACTTC; CDR3 protein: CAITPGPLTYEQYF
clone size: once; V gene: TRBV5-1; CDR3 length: 15; D gene: TRBD1; J gene: TRBJ1-1; CDR3 DNA: TGCGCCAGCAGCCTACTGACAGGGGGAGGCACTGAAGCTTTCTTT; CDR3 protein: CASSLLTGGGTEAFF
clone size: NA; V gene: TRBV6-1; CDR3 length: 14; D gene: NA; J gene: TRBJ1-1; CDR3 DNA: TGTGCCAGCAGTAAGACAGGCCATGGCACTGAAGCTTTCTTT; CDR3 protein: CASSKTGHGTEAFF
clone size: NA; V gene: TRBV9; CDR3 length: 13; D gene: NA; J gene: TRBJ2-1; CDR3 DNA: TGTGCCAGCAGCGTAGTCACACAGGGACATCAGTTCTTC; CDR3 protein: CASSVVTQGHQFF
clone size: NA; V gene: TRBV13; CDR3 length: 15; D gene: NA; J gene: TRBJ2-6; CDR3 DNA: TGTGCCAGCAGCTTAGGGGGGCCTGGGGCCAACGTCCTGACTTTC; CDR3 protein: CASSLGGPGANVLTF
clone size: NA; V gene: TRBV9; CDR3 length: 13; D gene: TRBD1; J gene: TRBJ1-1; CDR3 DNA: TGTGCCAGCAGCGTAGCTGAGGGGGCTCGGGCTTTCTTT; CDR3 protein: CASSVAEGARAFF
clone size: NA; V gene: TRBV11-2; CDR3 length: 15; D gene: TRBD1; J gene: TRBJ2-2; CDR3 DNA: TGTGCCAGCAGCCCACAGGGGGCGAAAAGCGGGGAGCTGTTTTTT; CDR3 protein: CASSPQGAKSGELFF
clone size: NA; V gene: TRBV25-1; CDR3 length: 12; D gene: TRBD1; J gene: TRBJ2-7; CDR3 DNA: TGTGCCATCGGGACAGGGGTCGACGAGCAGTACTTC; CDR3 protein: CAIGTGVDEQYF
clone size: NA; V gene: TRBV20-1; CDR3 length: 11; D gene: NA; J gene: TRBJ2-4; CDR3 DNA: TGCAGTGCTGACTACAGGAACATTCAGTACTTC; CDR3 protein: CSADYRNIQYF
clone size: NA; V gene: TRBV20-1; CDR3 length: 11; D gene: TRBD1; J gene: TRBJ1-2; CDR3 DNA: TGCAGTGCTCGAAGGGGGCCCGGCTACACCTTC; CDR3 protein: CSARRGPGYTF
clone size: NA; V gene: TRBV30; CDR3 length: 13; D gene: NA; J gene: TRBJ1-5; CDR3 DNA: TGTGCCTGGAGTAGGACATCTAATCAGCCCCAGCATTTT; CDR3 protein: CAWSRTSNQPQHF
clone size: NA; V gene: TRBV7-8; CDR3 length: 17; D gene: TRBD2; J gene: TRBJ2-3; CDR3 DNA: TGTGCCAGCAGCTCGGGCCCAGCGGGGGGAGGCACAGATACGCAGTATTTT; CDR3 protein: CASSSGPAGGGTDTQYF